This T cell receptor (beta chain) was found in a study of cytomegalovirus exposure and HLA in healthy donors. It was with 60 Vbeta and 13 Jbeta primers that the PCR ran. TCRdb's table, derived via immunoSEQ multiplex PCR, lists solely in-frame clones and lacks some. The sample lists some 78,000 clones, around 70% occurring once. The specimen sequenced was PBMCs. This receptor was obtained from a man aged 40-55 years in good health and CMV-seropositive.

This CDR3 is CASSIRTGPSTDTQYF. CDR3 DNA: TGTGCCAGCAGCATACGGACAGGACCAAGCACAGATACGCAGTATTTT. This chain connects TRBV7-9 to TRBJ2-3, with 7 bases lining up with TRBD1. Germline CDR1 and CDR2: SEHNR and FQNEAQ (reference sequence). J gave up 0 bases and V 5 bases, and 8 bases lay outside the gene matches. The CDR3 contains 16 residues. The full variable domain, its missing parts supplied by reference TRBV7-9 and TRBJ2-3, is DTGVSQNPRHKITKRGQNVTFRCDPISEHNRLYWYRQTLGQGPEFLTYFQNEAQLEKSRLLSDRFSAERPKGSFSTLEIQRTEQGDSAMYLCASSIRTGPSTDTQYFGPGTRLTVL.